This TCR beta chain was identified during a study of shared clonotypes between healthy human individuals (dated by TCRdb to about 2020). For the wider study: A couple of women and a few men aged 18 to 49 years were included in the cohort. For each donor, three plates each were used for CD4 naive and CD4 memory, two plates were used for CD8 naive, and one plate was used for CD8 memory. To estimate repertoire size and how much clonotypes are shared between individuals, the study performed deep sequencing of blood TCR repertoires from roughly five healthy adults. To increase sequencing depth and limit assay-specific biases, different laboratories used diverse techniques to prepare libraries and sequence TCR repertoires. Each donor's leukapheresis produced roughly between roughly 0.9 and 8.9 billion PBMCs.

TCR CDR3 regions were amplified from genomic DNA by multiplex PCR using the deep immunoSEQ assay. Extracted genomic DNA from each cell subset was distributed evenly across all wells of several immunoSEQ 96-well plates, and each plate was treated as a replicate. For sorted subsets, about 0.2 ug genomic DNA, equal to some 30,000 T cell genomes, was loaded into each replicate PCR. Purified libraries were quantified with a Qubit 3.0 fluorometer, sized on a Bioanalyzer 2100, and re-quantified with the KAPA Library Quantification kit. A separate single-read 150-cycle Illumina NextSeq 550 flow cell was used to sequence each immunoSEQ 96-well plate. The published analysis was carried out like this. Because the immunoSEQ output held only junctional sequences and lacked quality scores, the filtering could not match the filtering applied to full-length reads. To assign V/J genes and CDR3, sequences were annotated using PyIR, a Python wrapper for IgBLAST v1.9, with IMGT germline references. Reads were removed for weak V/J assignments (E-value above 1e-6), missing CDR3, stop codons, out-of-frame junctions, or ambiguous translated residues. V3J clonotypes were defined by identical inferred V gene, J gene, and CDR3 amino acid sequence. Percentage overlap between repertoires was calculated by dividing the number of shared unique clonotypes by the size of the smaller repertoire. Repertoire richness was assessed with RTK rarefaction, the Chao1 estimator, and Recon v2.1 estimates of unobserved clonotypes. OLGA was used to compute generation probabilities for all TCRbeta clonotypes that the gDNA method yielded from a handful of donors. Imported from immuneACCESS, the table was reduced by TCRdb to in-frame sequences with V and J called. These copies leave out some clones; in studies compared against another copy, an unresolved V gene accounts for under half, and the cause of the remainder is not known. V and J calls and clone size are as listed in that table; D and trimming were resolved from the DNA. Here the sample has millions of clones; over 85% occur a single time. The top ten constitute over 0.12% of the sample.

Donors were healthy HIV-negative adults with no recently reported acute infections or vaccinations. Only Caucasian adults living in Nashville, Tennessee, USA were represented among the donors. Magnetic negative selection was used to enrich CD4+ T cells, after which naive cells were positively selected on CD45RA and the negative fraction became the memory subset. Blood was obtained by leukapheresis, after which PBMCs were separated by Ficoll-Histopaque density gradient centrifugation and cryopreserved in liquid nitrogen vapor phase. Analytical flow cytometry was used to check the purity and quantity of each magnetically sorted T cell population. From each sorted fraction, genomic DNA was isolated and quantified by UV absorbance on a Nanodrop 2000c. General study outcomes and caveats: Only blood was sampled, and tissue TCR repertoires likely differ from those in blood. Even with the large sequencing depth, rarefaction of the sorted-subset datasets indicated that sequencing was incomplete. Based on pairwise subsampling, the degree of clonotype sharing among donors was expected to be affected by sequencing depth. Sharing across several donors was observed for approximately 5% of naive CD4, 3% to 3.5% of naive CD8, 2% to 2.5% of memory CD4, and roughly 0.43% of memory CD8 clonotypes. Clonotypes shared by all four sorted-subset donors showed higher generation probabilities than non-shared clonotypes. Estimated clonotype richness was generally larger for naive than for memory subsets. The small number of donors limited the genetic and exposure-history diversity represented.

To note about this clone: Its specific antigen is unknown. No base quality values were provided; no much bigger clone lies one nucleotide off.

The sequencing input was naive CD4+ T cells sorted from blood. The cell subset or site tag for this specimen amounts to: CD45RA+ positively selected. This TCR derives from a man between 18 and 29 years old in good health.

Read as DNA, the sequence is TGTGCCAGCAGCACCCAGAACACCGGGGAGCTGTTTTTT. Its product reads: CASSTQNTGELFF. The chain was built from TRBV7-3 and TRBJ2-2, with no reliable assignment of the D segment. V is shortened by 5 bases, J by 1 base, and the region joining them spans 5 bases. From the cysteine up to the phenylalanine, the CDR3 has a length of 13 residues. The read is trimmed to its CDR3 DNA, 39 bases read in frame from base 1. CDR1 and CDR2 are read off the germline V gene as SGHTA and FQGTGA.